Following are 27 T cell receptor beta chains from one sample sequenced in a study of cytomegalovirus exposure and HLA in healthy donors. A multiplex PCR was run with 60 Vbeta primers and 13 Jbeta primers. Method: immunoSEQ multiplex PCR; TCRdb's copy keeps in-frame clones and lacks some. Of under 200,000 clones in the sample, 80% were seen once. Sequenced material: PBMCs. Receptors were obtained from a man aged 40-49 years in good health and CMV-seronegative.

Comments on this clone: In the same sample, other DNA sequences code for this CDR3. The rearrangement links TRBV30 to TRBJ1-2, with 8 bases lining up with TRBD1. Losses at the gene ends were 7 bases for V and 1 base for J; bases not matched to a gene: 5. From germline, CDR1 is GTSNPN and CDR2 SVGIG (reference sequence). The CDR3 extends over 13 amino acids. This CDR3 is CAYHRGINYGYTF. The CDR3 bases are TGTGCCTACCACAGGGGGATTAACTATGGCTACACCTTC.

The chain has TRBV4-1 and TRBJ1-3; 9 nucleotides match TRBD1. Germline V gene sequence: CDR1 MGHRA, CDR2 YSYEKL. This CDR3 is 17 amino acids long. The junction had 7 bases not matched to a gene; V was cut back by 0 bases and J by 4 bases. CDR3 loop: CASSQDLGTGFGNTIYF. In nucleotides, the CDR3 is TGCGCCAGCAGCCAAGATCTTGGGACAGGGTTCGGAAACACCATATATTTT.

The genes are TRBV5-4 and TRBJ2-5; 8 nucleotides align to TRBD2. With V trimmed by 0 bases and J by 7 bases, 14 bases remained unmatched. CDR3 size: 17 residues. CDR1 and CDR2 from the germline V gene are SGHNT and YYREEE (reference sequence). The CDR3 coding sequence is TGTGCCAGCAGCTTGGTGGGCGGGGGGTACCCCAGACGGACCCAGTACTTC. This encodes CASSLVGGGYPRRTQYF.

J is TRBJ2-7 and V is TRBV6-5, with 7 bases lining up with TRBD1. CDR1 MNHEY and CDR2 SVGAGI come from the germline V gene. CDR3 length: 15 residues. The V segment lost 4 bases and the J segment 1 base; nucleotides outside the gene matches: 7. CDR3 sequence: CASSFSRGSSYEQYF. For the CDR3, the DNA is TGTGCCAGCAGTTTCTCCAGGGGGTCTTCCTACGAGCAGTACTTC.

V and J are TRBV11-2 and TRBJ2-3; 8 nucleotides agree with TRBD1. Germline trimming cut 6 bases from V and 2 bases from J; bases unmatched to any gene: 7. The germline gives CDR1 SGHAT, CDR2 FQNNGV. The CDR3 is made up of 15 amino acids. In DNA form, the CDR3 reads TGTGCCAGCAGGACAGGGGACGTGAACACAGATACGCAGTATTTT. Translated: CASRTGDVNTDTQYF.

There are many counts of this clone. The gene calls are TRBV2 and TRBJ2-3; D not resolved. There are 13 residues in the CDR3. The germline V gene has CDR1 SNHLY and CDR2 FYNNEI. V was clipped by 4 bases and J by 6 bases, with 11 bases between them. The CDR3 loop is CASSVAALDTQYF. The CDR3 DNA sequence: TGTGCCAGCAGTGTTGCGGCGCTGGATACGCAGTATTTT. The full variable domain, its missing parts supplied by reference TRBV2 and TRBJ2-3, is EPEVTQTPSHQVTQMGQEVILRCVPISNHLYFYWYRQILGQKVEFLVSFYNNEISEKSEIFDDQFSVERPDGSNFTLKIRSTKLEDSAMYFCASSVAALDTQYFGPGTRLTVL.

This clone occurred a few times. CDR3 sequence reads: CATSRDPKETQYF. As DNA, the CDR3 is TGTGCCACCAGCAGAGACCCTAAAGAGACCCAGTACTTC. The chain couples TRBV15 to TRBJ2-5; D remains ambiguous. Between the trimmed V and J ends, which lost 0 bases and 3 bases, there was a span of 5 bases. The CDR3 extends over 13 amino acids. From germline, CDR1 is LNHNV and CDR2 YYDKDF (reference sequence). Together with reference TRBV15 and TRBJ2-5, the CDR3 gives the full variable domain: DAMVIQNPRYQVTQFGKPVTLSCSQTLNHNVMYWYQQKSSQAPKLLFHYYDKDFNNEADTPDNFQSRRPNTSFCFLDIRSPGLGDTAMYLCATSRDPKETQYFGPGTRLLVL.

The chain uses TRBV2 and TRBJ2-1, with 13 bases fitting TRBD2. The CDR3 covers 17 residues. Germline CDR1 and CDR2: SNHLY and FYNNEI. V was clipped by 5 bases and J by 8 bases; unmatched bases: 12. CDR3 loop: CASSITSGGAPLDEQFF. The CDR3 DNA reads as TGTGCCAGCAGTATAACTAGCGGGGGGGCCCCATTGGATGAGCAGTTCTTC.

The V gene is TRBV20-1, the J gene TRBJ2-7, with D possibly matching TRBD2 (5 bases). V was trimmed by 6 bases and J by 4 bases, leaving 10 bases between them. The CDR3 sequence is 11 residues long. Germline V CDR1 and CDR2: DFQATT, SNEGSKA (reference sequence). The CDR3 reads CSAPTGYEQYF. DNA of the CDR3: TGCAGTGCCCCCACGGGGTACGAGCAGTACTTC.

The gene calls are TRBV7-9 and TRBJ1-1, with D possibly being TRBD1 (6 bases). The length of the CDR3 is 16 residues. The germline CDR1 and CDR2 sequences are SEHNR and FQNEAQ (reference sequence). With 4 bases removed from V and 0 bases from J, the gap between germline ends came to 15 bases. The CDR3 region is CASSSRTAVMNTEAFF. As DNA, the CDR3 is TGTGCCAGCAGCTCCCGGACAGCCGTCATGAACACTGAAGCTTTCTTT.

This chain uses TRBV10-3 with TRBJ1-5; maybe TRBD1 (5 bases). Trimming cost V 4 bases and J 0 bases, with 10 bases left between them. CDR1 and CDR2 from the germline V gene are ENHRY and SYGVKD. The CDR3 is made up of 15 amino acids. The CDR3 here is CAISVGHDSNQPQHF. The CDR3 DNA reads as TGTGCCATCAGTGTGGGGCACGATAGCAATCAGCCCCAGCATTTT.

This clone was observed a single time. This sample includes further DNA sequences coding for the same CDR3. V gene TRBV9 combines with J gene TRBJ2-1; 14 bases line up with TRBD2. The CDR3 runs 15 residues. V lost 3 bases to trimming and J lost 5 bases; unmatched junction nucleotides: 1. Germline assignment: CDR1 SGDLS and CDR2 YYNGEE. Here the CDR3 reads CASSEGLAGDNEQFF. As DNA, the CDR3 is TGTGCCAGCAGCGAGGGACTAGCGGGAGACAATGAGCAGTTCTTC.

The J gene is TRBJ2-1, the V gene TRBV7-3, with D possibly matching TRBD2 (6 bases). CDR3 length equals 15 residues. V was clipped by 6 bases and J by 3 bases, with 15 bases between them. Germline CDR1 SGHTA, CDR2 FQGTGA. This CDR3 is CASSSNPGVYNEQFF. The CDR3 DNA reads TGTGCCAGCAGTAGTAACCCGGGAGTCTACAATGAGCAGTTCTTC.

This clone was picked up one time. The rearrangement uses TRBV7-9 and TRBJ2-2; TRBD2 matches 7 bases. V shed 5 bases and J 0 bases; nucleotides not matched to a gene: 9. CDR1 and CDR2 (germline): SEHNR, FQNEAQ (reference sequence). This CDR3 has 17 amino acids. CDR3: CASSPRTAGANTGELFF. The CDR3 DNA sequence: TGTGCCAGCAGCCCCAGAACTGCGGGGGCGAACACCGGGGAGCTGTTTTTT.

This chain joins TRBV7-9 and TRBJ1-2; 8 positions agree with TRBD1. Per germline, CDR1 SEHNR and CDR2 FQNEAQ (reference sequence). This CDR3 has 15 residues. V gave up 4 bases and J gave up 8 bases; unmatched junction bases: 12. The CDR3 is CASSSDRGPTGGYTF. In DNA, the CDR3 is TGTGCCAGCAGCTCCGACAGGGGCCCTACGGGGGGCTACACCTTC.

This sequence joins TRBV4-1 and TRBJ1-2, with D perhaps matching TRBD1 (6 bases). Trimming removed 5 bases from V and 5 bases from J, with 15 bases in between. This CDR3 region has 14 residues. Germline-derived CDR1 and CDR2 are MGHRA and YSYEKL. DNA for the CDR3: TGCGCCAGCAGCTACAGGGCCACGGAGTATGGCTACACCTTC. This sequence encodes CASSYRATEYGYTF.

The CDR3 sequence: CASSPNGPLSLAGGPADTQYF. DNA for the CDR3: TGTGCCAGCAGCCCTAACGGGCCCCTTTCCCTAGCGGGAGGGCCGGCAGATACGCAGTATTTT. J is TRBJ2-3 and V is TRBV7-6, with 12 bases fitting TRBD2. The CDR3 covers 21 residues. With V trimmed by 5 bases and J by 4 bases, 22 bases remained unmatched. The germline V gene has CDR1 SGHVS and CDR2 FNYEAQ.

This chain uses TRBV5-6 with TRBJ1-6; D is unclear. Germline V lookup: CDR1 SGHDT, CDR2 YYEEEE. Deletions cut 0 bases from V and 4 bases from J, with 11 bases between. This CDR3 has 16 amino acids. The CDR3 DNA reads as TGTGCCAGCAGCTTGGGGGCAGACCCTTATAATTCACCCCTCCACTTT. It is translated as CASSLGADPYNSPLHF. Combining the CDR3 with reference TRBV5-6 and TRBJ1-6 gives the whole variable domain DAGVTQSPTHLIKTRGQQVTLRCSPKSGHDTVSWYQQALGQGPQFIFQYYEEEERQRGNFPDRFSGHQFPNYSSELNVNALLLGDSALYLCASSLGADPYNSPLHFGNGTRLTVT.

The chain employs TRBV14 and TRBJ2-1; the match to TRBD2 covers 12 bases. The V gene end was trimmed by 4 bases and the J gene end by 3 bases; junction bases not matched to a gene: 1. The germline V gene encodes CDR1 SGHDN and CDR2 FVKESK. This CDR3 has 15 residues. CDR3 loop: CASSPSGRGYNEQFF. The CDR3 nucleotides are TGTGCCAGCAGCCCTAGCGGGAGGGGCTACAATGAGCAGTTCTTC. Combining the CDR3 with reference TRBV14 and TRBJ2-1 gives the whole variable domain EAGVTQFPSHSVIEKGQTVTLRCDPISGHDNLYWYRRVMGKEIKFLLHFVKESKQDESGMPNNRFLAERTGGTYSTLKVQPAELEDSGVYFCASSPSGRGYNEQFFGPGTRLTVL.

V usage is TRBV7-9 and J usage is TRBJ2-3, with a possible D match to TRBD1 (6 bases). The CDR3 sequence is 11 residues long. Germline loops: CDR1 SEHNR, CDR2 FQNEAQ (reference sequence). V was trimmed by 3 bases and J by 12 bases, leaving 10 bases between them. The CDR3 bases are TGTGCCAGCAGCTTGCAGGGGAGCCAGTATTTT. Its protein is CASSLQGSQYF.

The chain couples TRBV25-1 to TRBJ1-1, with TRBD1 identical over 9 bases. This CDR3 region has 17 residues. The germline gives CDR1 MGHDK, CDR2 SYGVNS. The V segment lost 3 bases and the J segment 1 base; nucleotides outside the gene matches: 9. The CDR3 reads CASSDPGQGPTNTEAFF. The CDR3 DNA sequence: TGTGCCAGCAGTGATCCTGGACAGGGGCCGACGAACACTGAAGCTTTCTTT.

The rearrangement uses TRBV29-1 and TRBJ2-6; maybe TRBD1 (7 bases). There are 17 residues in the CDR3. With 7 bases removed from V and 3 bases from J, the gap between germline ends came to 22 bases. From germline, CDR1 is SQVTM and CDR2 ANQGSEA. This CDR3 reads CSARVEGARYGANVLTF. DNA of the CDR3: TGCAGCGCTAGGGTGGAGGGGGCGAGATATGGGGCCAACGTCCTGACTTTC.

This clone showed up just a few times. The chain links TRBV18 to TRBJ1-1; 9 bases align to TRBD1. Trimming removed 3 bases from V and 6 bases from J; junction bases left unmatched: 5. The length of the CDR3 is 14 residues. Germline loops: CDR1 KGHSH, CDR2 LQKENI. CDR3 residues: CASSPTGGIAEAFF. CDR3 DNA sequence: TGTGCCAGCTCACCTACAGGGGGCATCGCTGAAGCTTTCTTT.

This clone occurred once. The V and J genes are TRBV5-6 and TRBJ1-6; no clear D gene. Per germline, CDR1 SGHDT and CDR2 YYEEEE. V was cut by 3 bases and J by 1 base, with 11 bases left in between. The CDR3 is 16 residues long. The CDR3 spells CASSWRDASYNSPLHF. The CDR3 DNA reads as TGTGCCAGCAGCTGGCGGGATGCTTCCTATAATTCACCCCTCCACTTT.

The rearrangement uses TRBV6-1 and TRBJ2-5; D remains unclear. V lost 6 bases, J lost 1 base, and 9 bases lay in between. The CDR3 length is 13 residues. The germline gives CDR1 MNHNS, CDR2 SASEGT. The CDR3 coding sequence is TGTGCCAGCAGGGAGACCGTCCAAGAGACCCAGTACTTC. It encodes CASRETVQETQYF.

The chain has TRBV9 and TRBJ2-7, with 8 bases lining up with TRBD1. The CDR3 has 14 amino acids. Unmatched junction bases numbered 8, after V lost 4 bases and J lost 5 bases. Germline CDR1 SGDLS, CDR2 YYNGEE. The CDR3 protein is CASSLRTGSHEQYF. In DNA form, the CDR3 reads TGTGCCAGCAGCTTGCGGACAGGGTCCCACGAGCAGTACTTC. Full variable domain (outside the CDR3, taken from reference TRBV9 and TRBJ2-7): DSGVTQTPKHLITATGQRVTLRCSPRSGDLSVYWYQQSLDQGLQFLIQYYNGEERAKGNILERFSAQQFPDLHSELNLSSLELGDSALYFCASSLRTGSHEQYFGPGTRLTVT.

The chain carries TRBV25-1 and TRBJ1-1, with a tentative D call TRBD1 (5 bases). Trimming removed 3 bases from V and 0 bases from J, with 11 bases in between. The CDR3 extends over 15 amino acids. The V gene's germline CDR1 is MGHDK and CDR2 SYGVNS. CDR3 sequence reads: CASSEGLGMNTEAFF. The CDR3 nucleotides read TGTGCCAGCAGTGAGGGACTGGGGATGAACACTGAAGCTTTCTTT.